The T cell receptor (beta chain) under discussion was sequenced for a study of T-cell memory formation after mild COVID-19 (dated by TCRdb to about 2021). General notes on the study: TCR sequence clusters from the two donors were found to be largely donor specific. In a couple of donors, T-cell clones that expanded and contracted after mild COVID-19 were tracked by sequencing TCRalpha and TCRbeta repertoires over time. Two young, previously healthy adult volunteers, one female and one male, were included in the cohort.

PBMCs were isolated by Ficoll-Paque density gradient centrifugation. Sequencing took place on an Illumina NovaSeq 6000. TCRalpha and TCRbeta cDNA libraries were built by 5'RACE with constant-segment primers, adding sample barcodes and unique molecular identifiers. Trizol reagent was used to extract RNA from every sample. Libraries were amplified in two PCR steps, with a second sample barcode and Illumina TruSeq adapters added in the second step. The libraries were sequenced on an Illumina NovaSeq using 2 x 150 bp paired-end reads. Turning to the authors' computational methods: The reads were demultiplexed and collapsed into UMI-guided consensus sequences using migec v1.2.7. Using mixcr v2.1.11, the UMI consensuses were aligned to TRA and TRB V and J templates and assembled into clonotypes. Expanded or contracted clonotypes were those called significant by both edgeR and NoisET, with noise models trained on biological replicates. For edgeR calls, the cutoffs were a false discovery rate-adjusted p below 0.01 and a log2 fold-change threshold of 1. As an exploratory analysis of dynamics, PCA with hierarchical clustering was applied to max-normalized trajectories of the 1000 most abundant clonotypes. Separately sequenced CD4+ and CD8+ repertoires were used to assign a CD4 or CD8 phenotype to each responding clone. TCRdb reprocessing: public reads trimmed at Q25 with fastp, clones called with MiXCR, in-frame beta chains kept. Rows are unified per CDR3 protein, each entry keeping the most common DNA and genes. The V and J calls here are based on TCRdb, not the publication. In this sample the table shows 400,000 to 500,000 distinct CDR3 sequences, roughly 24% of which occur a single time. The top ten clones comprise about 8.7% of the sample.

Overall study outcomes, separate from this receptor: Contracting CD4+ clones were located mainly in the CM and EM memory subsets, whereas CD8+ clones were found to be enriched in EMRA. The detection of some responding clones in pre-infection memory suggests that pre-existing cross-reactive memory T cells joined the SARS-CoV-2 response. Whether the second-wave clones peaking on day 37 were SARS-CoV-2 specific was not confirmed. The study included only a couple of mild cases, and larger cohorts that include severe cases with pre-infection samples were judged to be necessary. Balanced CD4/CD8 phenotypes were observed for clones contracting from day 15 to 85, whereas a bias towards CD4+ was observed for a second wave of clones expanding from day 15 to 37.

This clonotype was found a few times. What this receptor recognizes is not known. No quality values exist for individual bases; no much larger clone is one base distant. The germline V gene (reference sequence) gives CDR1 as GTSNPN and CDR2 as SVGIG. V is pruned by 2 bases and J by 5 bases, leaving 20 bases of the junction without a gene match. The CDR3 runs 18 residues from the cysteine to the phenylalanine. Only the CDR3 region is kept as DNA, spanning 54 bases read in frame from base 1. This clonotype was sampled from an adult woman who had mild COVID-19 (a few samples of this study predate the infection). The sample titles of this study are shuffled in the database, so cell type and time point are left out; the donor was told from shared clones. Recombination joined TRBV30 with TRBJ2-5; 7 of the junction bases match TRBD2. Source material: PBMCs or a T cell subset sorted from them (not recorded which). The CDR3 loop reads CAWSQGWLAVEIGETQYF. The nucleotides read TGTGCCTGGAGTCAGGGATGGCTAGCGGTAGAAATAGGGGAGACCCAGTACTTC. Reference TRBV30 and TRBJ2-5 proteins supply the regions before and after the CDR3; the full variable domain is: SQTIHQWPATLVQPVGSPLSLECTVEGTSNPNLYWYRQAAGRGLQLLFYSVGIGQISSEVPQNLSASRPQDRQFILSSKKLLLSDSGFYLCAWSQGWLAVEIGETQYFGPGTRLLVL.